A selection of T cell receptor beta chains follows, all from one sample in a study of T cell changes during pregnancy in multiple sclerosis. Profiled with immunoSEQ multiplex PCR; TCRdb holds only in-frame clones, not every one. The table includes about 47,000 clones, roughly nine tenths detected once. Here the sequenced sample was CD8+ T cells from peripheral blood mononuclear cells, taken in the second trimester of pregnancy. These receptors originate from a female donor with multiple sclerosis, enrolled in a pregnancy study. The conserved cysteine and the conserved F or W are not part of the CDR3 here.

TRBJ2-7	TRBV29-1	SVNFGGERTFEQY
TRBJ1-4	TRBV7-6	AAGVDGATNEKLF
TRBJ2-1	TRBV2	ASSAVSSYNEQF
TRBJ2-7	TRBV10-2	ASSDPGGEYEQY
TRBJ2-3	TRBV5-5	ASSTGEGADTQY
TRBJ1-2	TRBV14	ASSQAVSYGYT
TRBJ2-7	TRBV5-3	ARSPPGTGADPYEQY
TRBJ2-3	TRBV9	ASSLDMGAGGADTQY
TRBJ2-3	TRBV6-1	ASSEGSGGADTQY
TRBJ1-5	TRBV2	ASSGSGMGLGNQPQH
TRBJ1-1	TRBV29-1	SVRTGVPEAF
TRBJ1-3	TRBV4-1	ASSLTGSGNTIY
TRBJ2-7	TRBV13	ASSAGTAAYEQY
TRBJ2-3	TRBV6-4	ASSDTSGGADTQY
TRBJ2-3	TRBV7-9	ASSSLVGVRDTQY
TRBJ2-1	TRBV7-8	ASSFPASGQQYNEQF
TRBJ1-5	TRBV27	ASSLWGSPNQSQH
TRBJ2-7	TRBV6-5	ASSYSDRGYEQY